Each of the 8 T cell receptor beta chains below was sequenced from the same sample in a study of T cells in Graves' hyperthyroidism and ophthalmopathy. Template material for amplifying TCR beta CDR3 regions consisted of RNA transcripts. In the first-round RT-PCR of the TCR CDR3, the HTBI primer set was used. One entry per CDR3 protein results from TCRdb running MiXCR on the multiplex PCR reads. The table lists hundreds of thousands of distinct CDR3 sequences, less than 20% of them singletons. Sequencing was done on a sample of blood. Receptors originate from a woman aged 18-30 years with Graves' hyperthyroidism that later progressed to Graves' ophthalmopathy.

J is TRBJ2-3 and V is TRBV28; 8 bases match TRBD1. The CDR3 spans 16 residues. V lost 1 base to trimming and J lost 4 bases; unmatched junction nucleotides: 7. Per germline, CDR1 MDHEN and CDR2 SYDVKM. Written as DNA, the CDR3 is TGTGCCAGCAGTTTATTCGCAGGGGGCGCTTCAGATACGCAGTATTTT. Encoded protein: CASSLFAGGASDTQYF.

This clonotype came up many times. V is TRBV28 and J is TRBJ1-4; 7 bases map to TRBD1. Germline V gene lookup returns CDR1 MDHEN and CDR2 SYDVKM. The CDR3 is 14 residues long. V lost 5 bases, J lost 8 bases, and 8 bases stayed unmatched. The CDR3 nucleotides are TGTGCCAGCAGTCCGTACAGGGGAGGAGAAAAACTGTTTTTT. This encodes CASSPYRGGEKLFF. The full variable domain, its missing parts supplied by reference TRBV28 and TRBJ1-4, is DVKVTQSSRYLVKRTGEKVFLECVQDMDHENMFWYRQDPGLGLRLIYFSYDVKMKEKGDIPEGYSVSREKKERFSLILESASTNQTSMYLCASSPYRGGEKLFFGSGTQLSVL.

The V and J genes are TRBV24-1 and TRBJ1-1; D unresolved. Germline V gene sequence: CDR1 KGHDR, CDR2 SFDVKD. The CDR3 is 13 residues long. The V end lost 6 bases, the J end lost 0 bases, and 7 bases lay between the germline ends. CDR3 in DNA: TGTGCCACCAGTCTTGGATTGAACACTGAAGCTTTCTTT. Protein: CATSLGLNTEAFF.

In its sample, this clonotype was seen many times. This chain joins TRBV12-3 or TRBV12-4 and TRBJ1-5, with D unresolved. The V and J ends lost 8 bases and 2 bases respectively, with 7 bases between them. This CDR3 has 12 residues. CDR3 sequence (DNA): TGTGCCAGCGGCCGCCGCAATCAGCCCCAGCATTTT. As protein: CASGRRNQPQHF.

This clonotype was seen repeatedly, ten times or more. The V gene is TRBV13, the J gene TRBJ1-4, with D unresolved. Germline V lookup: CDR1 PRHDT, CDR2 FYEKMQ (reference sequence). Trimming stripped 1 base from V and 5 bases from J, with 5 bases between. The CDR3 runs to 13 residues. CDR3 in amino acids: CASSLASNEKLFF. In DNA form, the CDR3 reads TGTGCCAGCAGCTTAGCCTCGAATGAAAAACTGTTTTTT. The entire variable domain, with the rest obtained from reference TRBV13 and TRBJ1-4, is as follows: AAGVIQSPRHLIKEKRETATLKCYPIPRHDTVYWYQQGPGQDPQFLISFYEKMQSDKGSIPDRFSAQQFSDYHSELNMSSLELGDSALYFCASSLASNEKLFFGSGTQLSVL.

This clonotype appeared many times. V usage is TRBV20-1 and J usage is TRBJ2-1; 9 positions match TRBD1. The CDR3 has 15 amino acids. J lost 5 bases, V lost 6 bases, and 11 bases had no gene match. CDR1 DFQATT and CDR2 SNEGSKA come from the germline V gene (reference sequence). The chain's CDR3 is CSADHRDRVDNEQFF. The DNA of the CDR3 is TGCAGTGCCGACCACCGGGACAGGGTTGACAATGAGCAGTTCTTC.

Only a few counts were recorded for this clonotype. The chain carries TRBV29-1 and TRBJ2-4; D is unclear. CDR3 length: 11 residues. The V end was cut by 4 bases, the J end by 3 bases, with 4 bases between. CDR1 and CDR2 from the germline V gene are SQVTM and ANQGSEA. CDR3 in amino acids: CSVGVKNIQYF. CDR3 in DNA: TGCAGCGTTGGGGTCAAAAACATTCAGTACTTC.

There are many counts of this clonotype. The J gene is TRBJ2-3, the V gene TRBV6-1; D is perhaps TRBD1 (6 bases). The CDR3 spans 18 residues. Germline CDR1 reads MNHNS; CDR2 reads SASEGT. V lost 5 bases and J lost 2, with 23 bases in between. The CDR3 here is CASSYAYRASPTTDTQYF. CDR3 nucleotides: TGTGCCAGCAGTTATGCTTACAGGGCATCCCCTACCACAGATACGCAGTATTTT.